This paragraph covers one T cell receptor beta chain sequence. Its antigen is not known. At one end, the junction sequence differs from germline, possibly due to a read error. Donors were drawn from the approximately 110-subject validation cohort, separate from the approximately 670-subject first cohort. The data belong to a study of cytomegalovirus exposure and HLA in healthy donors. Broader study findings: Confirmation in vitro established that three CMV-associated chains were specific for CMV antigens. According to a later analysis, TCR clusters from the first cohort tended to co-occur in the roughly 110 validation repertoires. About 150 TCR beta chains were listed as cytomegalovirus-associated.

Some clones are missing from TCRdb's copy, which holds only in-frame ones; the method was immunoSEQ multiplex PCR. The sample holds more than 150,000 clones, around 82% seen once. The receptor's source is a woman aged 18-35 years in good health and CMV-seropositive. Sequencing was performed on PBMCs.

Here the CDR3 DNA reads TGTGCCAGCGGTGAACAGGTACATGAAAAACTGTTTTTT. It codes for CASGEQVHEKLFF. The genes are TRBV2 and TRBJ1-4, with D possibly being TRBD1 (5 bases). There are 13 residues in the CDR3. Per the germline V gene, CDR1 is SNHLY and CDR2 is FYNNEI.